The 11 T cell receptor beta chains in this list originate from one sample, sequenced in a study of PD-L1 blockade in urothelial cancer. Generated by immunoSEQ multiplex PCR, the TCRdb table keeps only in-frame clones and is missing some. The data show 80,000 to 130,000 clones, about 90% seen once. Specimen: PBMCs, collected around atezolizumab (anti-PD-L1) treatment. The source of these receptors is an elderly woman with urothelial cancer.

This clone was seen a single time. The rearrangement links TRBV28 to TRBJ1-2; D is unclear. Trimming took 6 bases from V and 2 from J, leaving 13 bases between them. The CDR3 extends over 14 amino acids. Germline V gives CDR1 MDHEN, CDR2 SYDVKM. The chain's CDR3 is CASSAGYRNYGYTF. In nucleotides, the CDR3 is TGTGCCAGCAGCGCAGGTTACCGCAACTATGGCTACACCTTC.

This chain connects TRBV5-4 to TRBJ1-1; D unresolved. This CDR3 contains 13 residues. Germline CDR1 and CDR2: SGHNT and YYREEE (reference sequence). Deletions cut 4 bases from V and 5 bases from J, with 12 bases between. CDR3 sequence reads: CASSMRLGTEAFF. The CDR3 DNA sequence: TGTGCCAGCAGCATGCGCCTTGGTACTGAAGCTTTCTTT.

This clone occurred once. The CDR3 DNA reads TGTGCCTGGGGCGGACTAGCGGGAGGACATGAGCAGTTCTTC. This sequence encodes CAWGGLAGGHEQFF. The rearrangement links TRBV30 to TRBJ2-1; 14 bases align to TRBD2. The V segment lost 5 bases and the J segment 8 bases; nucleotides outside the gene matches: 5. The CDR3 totals 14 residues. CDR1 is GTSNPN and CDR2 is SVGIG in the germline V gene (reference sequence).

This clone occurred once. This sequence joins TRBV6-6 and TRBJ1-2, with D unclear. Germline V CDR1 and CDR2: MNHNY, SVGAGI (reference sequence). The CDR3 runs to 15 residues. Trimming removed 6 bases at V and 4 bases at J, with 18 bases between. The CDR3 DNA reads as TGTGCCAGCAGCCCCTTGGTGAAGTCGGGCTATGGCTACACCTTC. As protein: CASSPLVKSGYGYTF.

As to this clone: The sample carries other DNA sequences with the same CDR3. The chain has TRBV7-2 and TRBJ2-7, with 10 bases identical to TRBD2. The CDR3 runs 16 residues. V gave up 3 bases and J gave up 0 bases; unmatched junction bases: 5. Per the germline V gene, CDR1 is SGHTA and CDR2 is FQGNSA. The CDR3, as DNA: TGTGCCAGCAGCTTCCACATAGCGGGAGGCTCCTACGAGCAGTACTTC. Its protein is CASSFHIAGGSYEQYF.

The genes are TRBV2 and TRBJ1-4; 7 nucleotides line up with TRBD1. The CDR3 has 16 residues. The germline V gene encodes CDR1 SNHLY and CDR2 FYNNEI. V trimming: 7 bases; J trimming: 4 bases; junction bases outside the gene matches: 12. CDR3 sequence (DNA): TGTGCCAGCAACATTCTAGGGGGCGCGGGTAATGAAAAACTGTTTTTT. Its protein is CASNILGGAGNEKLFF.

The chain recombines TRBV19 with TRBJ1-5; the D is unclear. Germline lookup yields CDR1 LNHDA and CDR2 SQIVND (reference sequence). Trimming cost V 4 bases and J 0 bases, with 16 bases left between them. This CDR3 has 17 amino acids. The DNA of the CDR3 is TGTGCCAGTAGTAGTACGAGGCAGTTCTATAGCAATCAGCCCCAGCATTTT. Translating gives CASSSTRQFYSNQPQHF.

The chain has TRBV19 and TRBJ2-5; tentatively, D is TRBD1 (5 bases). The CDR3 sequence is 15 residues long. Per the germline V gene, CDR1 is LNHDA and CDR2 is SQIVND (reference sequence). V was pared by 6 bases and J by 5 bases, with 19 bases between. CDR3 sequence: CASSPSRARRETQYF. The CDR3 DNA reads TGTGCCAGTAGCCCATCCAGGGCCCGTAGGGAGACCCAGTACTTC.

CDR3 sequence: CASKETGTPYEQYF. The CDR3 coding sequence is TGTGCCAGCAAAGAAACCGGGACACCCTACGAGCAGTACTTC. The chain recombines TRBV21-1 with TRBJ2-7; TRBD1, as called in the table, went unchecked against the DNA. TRBV21-1 is annotated as a pseudogene. This CDR3 comprises 14 residues.

The chain carries TRBV7-2 and TRBJ2-7, with 7 bases identical to TRBD2. The CDR3 runs to 13 residues. Trimming cost V 2 bases and J 6 bases; bases outside gene matches: 4. Germline CDR1 reads SGHTA; CDR2 reads FQGNSA. The CDR3 reads CASSLWGRGEQYF. CDR3 nucleotides: TGTGCCAGCAGCTTATGGGGGAGGGGCGAGCAGTACTTC.

The chain carries TRBV19 and TRBJ2-1, with a tentative D call TRBD1 (6 bases). Per germline, CDR1 LNHDA and CDR2 SQIVND (reference sequence). The length of the CDR3 is 14 residues. The V gene lost 4 bases and the J gene lost 0 bases, with 7 bases spanning the gap. The CDR3 DNA reads TGTGCCAGTAGTAAGGACAGCTCCTACAATGAGCAGTTCTTC. Translating gives CASSKDSSYNEQFF.